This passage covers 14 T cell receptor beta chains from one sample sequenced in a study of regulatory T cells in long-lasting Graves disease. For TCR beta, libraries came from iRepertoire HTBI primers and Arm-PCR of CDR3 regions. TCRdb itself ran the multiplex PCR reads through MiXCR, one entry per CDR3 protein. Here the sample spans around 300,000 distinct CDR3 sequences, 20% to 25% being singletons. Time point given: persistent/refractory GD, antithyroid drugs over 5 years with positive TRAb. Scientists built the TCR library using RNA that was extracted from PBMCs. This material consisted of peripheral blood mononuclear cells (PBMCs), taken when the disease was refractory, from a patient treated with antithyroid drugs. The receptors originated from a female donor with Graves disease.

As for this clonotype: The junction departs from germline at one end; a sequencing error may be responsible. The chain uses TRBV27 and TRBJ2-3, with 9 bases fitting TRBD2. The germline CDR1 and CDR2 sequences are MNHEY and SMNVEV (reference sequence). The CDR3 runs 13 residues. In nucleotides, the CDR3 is TGTGCCAGCAGTTTAACCGCCTCCGGGACTAGCTCTTTT. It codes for CASSLTASGTSSF.

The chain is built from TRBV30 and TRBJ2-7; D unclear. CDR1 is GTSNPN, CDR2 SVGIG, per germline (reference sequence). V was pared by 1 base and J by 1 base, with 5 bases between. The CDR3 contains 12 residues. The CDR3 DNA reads TGTGCCTGGAGTGACAGTTCCTACGAGCAGTACTTC. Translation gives CAWSDSSYEQYF.

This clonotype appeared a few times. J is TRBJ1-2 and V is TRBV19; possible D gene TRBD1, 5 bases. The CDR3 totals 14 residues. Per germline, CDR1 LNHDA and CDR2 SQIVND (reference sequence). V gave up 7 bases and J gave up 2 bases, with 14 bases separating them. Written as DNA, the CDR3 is TGTGCCAGTACCCTGGGGCTTTACAACTATGGCTACACCTTC. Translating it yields CASTLGLYNYGYTF.

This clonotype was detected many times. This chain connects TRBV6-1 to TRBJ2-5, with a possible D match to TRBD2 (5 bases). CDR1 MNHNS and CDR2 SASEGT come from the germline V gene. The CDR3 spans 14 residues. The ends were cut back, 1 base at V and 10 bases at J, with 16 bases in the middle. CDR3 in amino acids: CASSEGGPMGNQYF. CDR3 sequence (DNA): TGTGCCAGCAGTGAAGGCGGGCCGATGGGAAACCAGTACTTC.

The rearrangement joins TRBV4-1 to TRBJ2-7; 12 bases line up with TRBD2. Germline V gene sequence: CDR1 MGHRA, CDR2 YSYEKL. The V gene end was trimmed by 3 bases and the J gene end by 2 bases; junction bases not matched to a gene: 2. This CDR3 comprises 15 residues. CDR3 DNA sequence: TGCGCCAGCAGCCACAGGACTAGCGGGGCCTACGAGCAGTACTTC. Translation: CASSHRTSGAYEQYF.

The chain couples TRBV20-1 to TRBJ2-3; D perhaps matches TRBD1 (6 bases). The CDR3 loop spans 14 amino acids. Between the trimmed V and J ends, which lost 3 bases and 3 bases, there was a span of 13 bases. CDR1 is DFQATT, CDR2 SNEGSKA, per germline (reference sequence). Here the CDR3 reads CSASEGTGTDTQYF. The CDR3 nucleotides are TGCAGTGCTAGTGAAGGTACAGGGACAGATACGCAGTATTTT.

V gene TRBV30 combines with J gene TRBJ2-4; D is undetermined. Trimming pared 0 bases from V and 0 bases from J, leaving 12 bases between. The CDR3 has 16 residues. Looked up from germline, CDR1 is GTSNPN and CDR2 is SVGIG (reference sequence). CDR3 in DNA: TGTGCCTGGAGTGTATTGGGTCCAATAGCCAAAAACATTCAGTACTTC. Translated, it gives CAWSVLGPIAKNIQYF.

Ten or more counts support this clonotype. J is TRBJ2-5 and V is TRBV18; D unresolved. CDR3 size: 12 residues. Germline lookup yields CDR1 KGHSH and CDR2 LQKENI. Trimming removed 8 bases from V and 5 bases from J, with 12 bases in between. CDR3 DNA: TGTGCCAGCAGCCCACCCGGGGAGACCCAGTACTTC. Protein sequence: CASSPPGETQYF. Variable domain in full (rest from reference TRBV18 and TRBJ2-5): NAGVMQNPRHLVRRRGQEARLRCSPMKGHSHVYWYRQLPEEGLKFMVYLQKENIIDESGMPKERFSAEFPKEGPSILRIQQVVRGDSAAYFCASSPPGETQYFGPGTRLLVL.

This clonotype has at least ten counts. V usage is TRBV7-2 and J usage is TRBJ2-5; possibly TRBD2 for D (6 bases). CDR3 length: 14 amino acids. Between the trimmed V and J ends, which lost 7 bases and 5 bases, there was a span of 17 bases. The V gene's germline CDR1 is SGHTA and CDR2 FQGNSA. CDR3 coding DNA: TGTGCCAGCACTGTGATTGGAGGGTCTGAGACCCAGTACTTC. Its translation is CASTVIGGSETQYF.

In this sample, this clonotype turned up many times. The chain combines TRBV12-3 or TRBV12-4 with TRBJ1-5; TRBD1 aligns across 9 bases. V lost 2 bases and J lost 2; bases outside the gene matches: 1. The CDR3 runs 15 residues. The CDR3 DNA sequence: TGTGCCAGCAGTTTATGGACAGGGGGCAATCAGCCCCAGCATTTT. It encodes CASSLWTGGNQPQHF.

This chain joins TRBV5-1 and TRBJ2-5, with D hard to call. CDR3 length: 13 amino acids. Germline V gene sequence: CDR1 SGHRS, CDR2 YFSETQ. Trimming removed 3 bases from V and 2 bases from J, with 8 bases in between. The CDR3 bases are TGCGCCAGCAGCTCGGCCCAACAAGAGACCCAGTACTTC. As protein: CASSSAQQETQYF.

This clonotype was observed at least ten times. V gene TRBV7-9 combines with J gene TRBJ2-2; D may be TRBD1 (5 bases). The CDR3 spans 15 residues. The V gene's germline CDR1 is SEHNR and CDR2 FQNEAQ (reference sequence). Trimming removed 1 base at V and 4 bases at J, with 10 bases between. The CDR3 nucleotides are TGTGCCAGCAGCTTAGTAGGGGCCGGCACCGGGGAGCTGTTTTTT. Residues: CASSLVGAGTGELFF.

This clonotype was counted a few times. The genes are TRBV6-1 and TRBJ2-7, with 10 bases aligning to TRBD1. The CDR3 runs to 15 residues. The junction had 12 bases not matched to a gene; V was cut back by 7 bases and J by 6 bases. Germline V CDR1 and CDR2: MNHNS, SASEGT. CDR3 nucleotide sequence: TGTGCCAGCACCGACAGGACAGGGGGACTCTCCGAGCAGTACTTC. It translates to CASTDRTGGLSEQYF.

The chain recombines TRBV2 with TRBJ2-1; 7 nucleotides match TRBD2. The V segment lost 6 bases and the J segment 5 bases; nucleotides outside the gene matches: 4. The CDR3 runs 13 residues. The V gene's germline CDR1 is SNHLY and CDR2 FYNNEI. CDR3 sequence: CASSRDYNNEQFF. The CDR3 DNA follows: TGTGCCAGCAGCCGGGACTACAACAATGAGCAGTTCTTC. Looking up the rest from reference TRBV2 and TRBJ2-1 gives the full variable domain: EPEVTQTPSHQVTQMGQEVILRCVPISNHLYFYWYRQILGQKVEFLVSFYNNEISEKSEIFDDQFSVERPDGSNFTLKIRSTKLEDSAMYFCASSRDYNNEQFFGPGTRLTVL.